This note documents a single TCR beta chain sequence. This specimen belongs to a study of PD-1 blockade in mismatch repair-deficient tumors. This table comes from immunoSEQ multiplex PCR, and its TCRdb copy is limited to in-frame clones, with some not included. The sample lists 90,000 to 130,000 clones, 65% to 80% occurring once. This clonotype was obtained from an adult with mismatch repair-deficient cancer. Sequencing was performed on peripheral blood, taken 60 weeks after starting pembrolizumab.

In nucleotides, the CDR3 is TGTGCCAGCAGCACCCGGACAGGTGGTAATTCACCCCTCCACTTT. Translating it yields CASSTRTGGNSPLHF. The J gene is TRBJ1-6, the V gene TRBV5-6; 7 nucleotides agree with TRBD1. This CDR3 comprises 15 residues. J was trimmed by 6 bases and V by 4 bases; bases with no gene match: 7. The germline CDR1 and CDR2 sequences are SGHDT and YYEEEE.